The entry that follows covers one T cell receptor (beta chain) sequence. Its antigen remains unknown. The sample is drawn from a study of T cells in localized non-small cell lung cancer. Points from the study as a whole: Higher T cell density in the blood was associated with longer overall survival, whereas higher adjacent-lung clonality associated with shorter survival. Sequencing involved a lone tumor region, leaving heterogeneity possible. In adjacent lung appeared a median around 62 of the top 100 tumor clones.

Germline CDR1 and CDR2: ENHRY and SYGVKD. Deletions cut 10 bases from V and 3 bases from J, with 16 bases between. The length of the CDR3 is 13 residues. Only in-frame clones appear in the TCRdb table, and some are missing; sequencing was by immunoSEQ multiplex PCR. The sample has tens of thousands of clones, around three quarters seen once; the top ten hold around 15%. This sequence joins TRBV10-3 and TRBJ2-7; no definite D call. This receptor was obtained from a male donor aged 60 or older with stage III squamous cell lung carcinoma. Specimen: peripheral blood, collected before any cancer treatment. The CDR3, as DNA: TGTGCCACCTACAGCGCTGGTGGCTACGAGCAGTACTTC. Translation: CATYSAGGYEQYF.